One and the same sample provided the 17 T cell receptor beta chains below, sequenced in a study of cytomegalovirus exposure and HLA in healthy donors. Amplification used 60 Vbeta primers and 13 Jbeta primers. TCRdb keeps only in-frame clones here, not all; method: immunoSEQ multiplex PCR. The profile shows about 120,000 clones, 81% of them singletons. Sequenced: PBMCs. The receptors come from a middle-aged woman in good health and CMV-seronegative.

V and J are TRBV5-6 and TRBJ1-3; 10 bases map to TRBD1. The CDR3 spans 16 residues. The germline gives CDR1 SGHDT, CDR2 YYEEEE. V lost 4 bases to trimming and J lost 5 bases; unmatched junction nucleotides: 9. CDR3 residues: CASSGTGTGARNTIYF. The CDR3 bases are TGTGCCAGCAGCGGAACCGGGACAGGGGCTCGAAACACCATATATTTT.

The V call is TRBV9, the J call TRBJ2-7, with no clear D. Trimming took off 3 bases at V and 3 bases at J, with 13 bases between the two ends. The CDR3 has 14 amino acids. The germline CDR1 and CDR2 sequences are SGDLS and YYNGEE. CDR3 sequence (DNA): TGTGCCAGCAGCGGCAGCCCCTCGGGCTACGAGCAGTACTTC. This translates into CASSGSPSGYEQYF. Combining the CDR3 with reference TRBV9 and TRBJ2-7 gives the whole variable domain DSGVTQTPKHLITATGQRVTLRCSPRSGDLSVYWYQQSLDQGLQFLIQYYNGEERAKGNILERFSAQQFPDLHSELNLSSLELGDSALYFCASSGSPSGYEQYFGPGTRLTVT.

This sequence joins TRBV14 and TRBJ1-2, with 7 bases fitting TRBD1. With V trimmed by 1 base and J by 5 bases, 4 bases remained unmatched. This CDR3 has 14 residues. The germline CDR1 and CDR2 sequences are SGHDN and FVKESK. The CDR3 protein is CASSQAGGSYGYTF. DNA for the CDR3: TGTGCCAGCAGCCAAGCAGGGGGAAGTTATGGCTACACCTTC.

This clone was detected a few times. V usage is TRBV5-1 and J usage is TRBJ1-3; possibly TRBD1 for D (6 bases). CDR1 is SGHRS, CDR2 YFSETQ, per germline. The CDR3 has 15 residues. The germline V and J ends were trimmed by 4 bases and 0 bases, with 11 bases remaining between them. CDR3 sequence reads: CASSPGHGSGNTIYF. CDR3 nucleotides: TGCGCCAGCAGCCCGGGACATGGCTCTGGAAACACCATATATTTT.

The V gene is TRBV7-2, the J gene TRBJ1-2; TRBD1 might be the D (5 bases). Germline V gene sequence: CDR1 SGHTA, CDR2 FQGNSA. The CDR3 totals 14 residues. Between the trimmed V and J ends, which lost 5 bases and 1 base, there was a span of 11 bases. The DNA of the CDR3 is TGTGCCAGCAGCGATTGGGGGGGTAACTATGGCTACACCTTC. Amino acids: CASSDWGGNYGYTF. The full variable domain, in which reference TRBV7-2 and TRBJ1-2 provide the parts outside the CDR3, is GAGVSQSPSNKVTEKGKDVELRCDPISGHTALYWYRQSLGQGLEFLIYFQGNSAPDKSGLPSDRFSAERTGGSVSTLTIQRTQQEDSAVYLCASSDWGGNYGYTFGSGTRLTVV.

The chain has TRBV7-3 and TRBJ2-1; D ambiguous. The CDR3 extends over 12 amino acids. In germline, CDR1 is SGHTA, CDR2 FQGTGA. Trimming took off 1 base at V and 10 bases at J, with 8 bases between the two ends. CDR3 DNA: TGTGCCAGCAGCTTAAGAAGAGGAGAGCAGTTCTTC. As protein: CASSLRRGEQFF. Drawing the rest from reference TRBV7-3 and TRBJ2-1, the complete variable domain is GAGVSQTPSNKVTEKGKYVELRCDPISGHTALYWYRQSLGQGPEFLIYFQGTGAADDSGLPNDRFFAVRPEGSVSTLKIQRTERGDSAVYLCASSLRRGEQFFGPGTRLTVL.

The J gene is TRBJ2-7, the V gene TRBV10-3; TRBD1 agrees at 7 bases. J lost 6 bases, V lost 4 bases, and 6 bases had no gene match. This CDR3 is 13 amino acids long. Per the germline V gene, CDR1 is ENHRY and CDR2 is SYGVKD. CDR3 sequence: CAISGGTVLEQYF. As DNA, the CDR3 is TGTGCCATCAGTGGAGGGACAGTTCTCGAGCAGTACTTC.

The chain recombines TRBV5-1 with TRBJ1-6; TRBD1 matches at 9 bases. V lost 0 bases to trimming and J lost 9 bases; unmatched junction nucleotides: 4. CDR1 is SGHRS and CDR2 is YFSETQ in the germline V gene. The CDR3 covers 15 residues. Here the CDR3 DNA reads TGCGCCAGCAGCTTGGGTGGGACAGGGCCTTCACCCCTCCACTTT. It translates to CASSLGGTGPSPLHF.

The chain's CDR3 is CASSLRTFGNTGELFF. DNA of the CDR3: TGTGCCAGCAGCCTCAGGACATTTGGAAACACCGGGGAGCTGTTTTTT. This chain joins TRBV5-4 and TRBJ2-2, with TRBD1 as a possible D gene (5 bases). The germline V and J ends were trimmed by 4 bases and 2 bases, with 15 bases remaining between them. This CDR3 has 16 amino acids. Germline values: CDR1 SGHNT, CDR2 YYREEE (reference sequence). Using reference TRBV5-4 and TRBJ2-2 for the parts outside the CDR3, the full variable domain is ETGVTQSPTHLIKTRGQQVTLRCSSQSGHNTVSWYQQALGQGPQFIFQYYREEENGRGNFPPRFSGLQFPNYSSELNVNALELDDSALYLCASSLRTFGNTGELFFGEGSRLTVL.

This clone was observed a single time. This chain connects TRBV10-2 to TRBJ2-7; 12 nucleotides agree with TRBD1. CDR3 length equals 14 residues. From germline, CDR1 is WSHSY and CDR2 SAAADI. V gave up 6 bases and J gave up 4 bases; unmatched junction bases: 4. The chain's CDR3 is CASRGTGGLYEQYF. The CDR3 bases are TGCGCCAGCAGGGGGACAGGGGGCTTGTACGAGCAGTACTTC.

This sequence joins TRBV9 and TRBJ1-2; D is undetermined. V was cut by 6 bases and J by 6 bases, with 18 bases left in between. Germline-derived CDR1 and CDR2 are SGDLS and YYNGEE. The CDR3 consists of 14 residues. CDR3 amino acids: CASNEDGRGHGYTF. CDR3 DNA sequence: TGTGCCAGCAACGAAGACGGGAGAGGTCATGGCTACACCTTC.

By frequency in the sample, this clone is medium-sized. The chain couples TRBV7-3 to TRBJ1-1; no clear D gene. The germline V gene encodes CDR1 SGHTA and CDR2 FQGTGA. Trimming cost V 5 bases and J 7 bases, with 17 bases left between them. This CDR3 comprises 14 residues. The CDR3 sequence: CASSPTGGGGEAFF. Written as DNA, the CDR3 is TGTGCCAGCAGCCCCACGGGAGGCGGTGGTGAAGCTTTCTTT.

This sequence joins TRBV2 and TRBJ2-7, with D perhaps matching TRBD2 (6 bases). The CDR3 is 13 residues long. Per germline, CDR1 SNHLY and CDR2 FYNNEI. Deletions cut 11 bases from V and 2 bases from J, with 16 bases between. The CDR3 nucleotides are TGTGCCGGCCGACTAGGTCTTGCCTACGAGCAGTACTTC. It specifies CAGRLGLAYEQYF.

The chain joins TRBV30 to TRBJ2-7; no clear D gene. This CDR3 is 13 amino acids long. Per the germline V gene, CDR1 is GTSNPN and CDR2 is SVGIG (reference sequence). Trimming removed 4 bases from V and 0 bases from J, with 10 bases in between. The CDR3 bases are TGTGCCTGGACGGAGCTTTTCTCCTACGAGCAGTACTTC. Encoded protein: CAWTELFSYEQYF.

The chain links TRBV19 to TRBJ1-2; D possibly corresponds to TRBD1 (6 bases). The CDR3 has 14 amino acids. Trimming cost V 7 bases and J 7 bases, with 19 bases left between them. Germline assignment: CDR1 LNHDA and CDR2 SQIVND (reference sequence). The CDR3 protein is CASTLPARGLGYTF. The CDR3 nucleotides are TGTGCCAGTACCCTCCCCGCCAGGGGCCTTGGCTACACCTTC.

Concerning this clone: The same CDR3 arises from other DNA sequences in this sample as well. J is TRBJ2-7 and V is TRBV7-2; D call uncertain. This CDR3 contains 14 residues. V dropped 2 bases and J dropped 1 base, with 9 bases sitting between them. Germline CDR1 is SGHTA and CDR2 is FQGNSA. CDR3 DNA: TGTGCCAGCAGCTTATTGGAGTCATCCTACGAGCAGTACTTC. As protein: CASSLLESSYEQYF.

CDR3 in DNA: TGTGCCAGCAGTGACTCTGCGGGGACCACCAGTGAGCAGTTCTTC. This encodes CASSDSAGTTSEQFF. This chain joins TRBV6-4 and TRBJ2-1, with D maybe TRBD2 (6 bases). Germline V lookup: CDR1 MRHNA, CDR2 SNTAGT. Trimming pared 0 bases from V and 9 bases from J, leaving 15 bases between. The CDR3 is 15 residues long.